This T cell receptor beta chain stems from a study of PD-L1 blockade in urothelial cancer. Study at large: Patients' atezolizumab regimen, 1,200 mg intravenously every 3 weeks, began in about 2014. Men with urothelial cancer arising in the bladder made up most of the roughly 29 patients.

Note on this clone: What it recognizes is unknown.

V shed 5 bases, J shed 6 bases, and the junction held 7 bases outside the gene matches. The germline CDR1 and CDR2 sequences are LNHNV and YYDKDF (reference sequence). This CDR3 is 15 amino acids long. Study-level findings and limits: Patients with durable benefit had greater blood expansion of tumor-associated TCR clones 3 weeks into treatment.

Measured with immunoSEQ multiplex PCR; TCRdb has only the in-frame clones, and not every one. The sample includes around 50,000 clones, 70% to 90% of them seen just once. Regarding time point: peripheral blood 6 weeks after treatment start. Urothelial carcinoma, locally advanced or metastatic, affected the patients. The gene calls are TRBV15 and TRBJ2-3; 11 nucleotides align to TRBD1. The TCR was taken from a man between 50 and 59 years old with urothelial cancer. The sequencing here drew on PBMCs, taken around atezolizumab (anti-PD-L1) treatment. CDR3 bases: TGTGCCACCAGCTTAAGGACAGGGGGCCGGGATACGCAGTATTTT. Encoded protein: CATSLRTGGRDTQYF.